The clone carrying this T cell receptor beta chain occurred once. Its matching antigen is unknown. The data belong to a study of shared clonotypes between healthy human individuals. The method was immunoSEQ multiplex PCR; TCRdb's version includes in-frame clones alone and lacks a portion of them. Of about 1.5 million clones listed, 95% to 99% are singletons. Whole-study results and caveats: The study's rarefaction showed incomplete sorted-subset sequencing despite large depth. Among donors, clonotype sharing was expected to be affected by sequencing depth. Exclusively blood specimens were collected; tissue repertoires likely differ.

This TCR was sampled from a man in his thirties or forties in good health. Sequencing was carried out using naive CD4+ T cells sorted from blood. Subset indicated: CD45RA+ positively selected.

The CDR3, as DNA: TGTGCCAGCTCACCGACCGGACTTTCCAACGAGCAGTACTTC. It codes for CASSPTGLSNEQYF. The chain combines TRBV18 with TRBJ2-7, with D maybe TRBD2 (5 bases). V gave up 3 bases and J gave up 5 bases, with 14 bases separating them. CDR1 is KGHSH, CDR2 LQKENI, per germline. CDR3 size: 14 residues. The full variable domain, completed using reference TRBV18 and TRBJ2-7, is NAGVMQNPRHLVRRRGQEARLRCSPMKGHSHVYWYRQLPEEGLKFMVYLQKENIIDESGMPKERFSAEFPKEGPSILRIQQVVRGDSAAYFCASSPTGLSNEQYFGPGTRLTVT.